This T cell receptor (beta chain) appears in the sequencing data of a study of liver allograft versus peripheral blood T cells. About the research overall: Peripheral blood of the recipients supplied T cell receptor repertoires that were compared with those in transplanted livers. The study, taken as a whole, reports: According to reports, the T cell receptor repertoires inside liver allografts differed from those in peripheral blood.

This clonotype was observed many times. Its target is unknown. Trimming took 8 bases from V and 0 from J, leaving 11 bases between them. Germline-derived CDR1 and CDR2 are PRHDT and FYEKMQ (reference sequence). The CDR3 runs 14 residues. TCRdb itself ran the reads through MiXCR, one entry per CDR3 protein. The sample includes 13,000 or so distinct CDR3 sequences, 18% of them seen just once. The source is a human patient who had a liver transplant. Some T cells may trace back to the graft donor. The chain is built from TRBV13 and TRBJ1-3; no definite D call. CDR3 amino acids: CASCDGDSGNTIYF. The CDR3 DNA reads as TGTGCCAGCTGTGACGGCGACTCTGGAAACACCATATATTTT.